The TCR beta chain described here comes from a study of T-cell memory formation after mild COVID-19. Study conclusions and caveats: The study detected some responding clones in pre-infection memory, suggesting cross-reactive memory joined.

With respect to this clonotype: Its specificity is not known.

TCRdb recomputed calls from the 5' RACE reads with MiXCR, one row per CDR3 protein. The table shows under 300,000 distinct CDR3 sequences, with 8% to 9% occurring only once. V dropped 8 bases and J dropped 7; count of bases not matched to a gene: 16. The CDR3 loop spans 15 amino acids. The germline CDR1 and CDR2 sequences are SGHRS and YFSETQ. What was sequenced was PBMCs or a T cell subset sorted from them (not recorded which). This sequence was found in a man aged 18 to 29 who had mild COVID-19 (a few samples of this study predate the infection). Cell type and time point are not known. This chain joins TRBV5-1 and TRBJ2-3; TRBD2 aligns across 7 bases. CDR3: CASAEGTTAVHTQYF. DNA for the CDR3: TGCGCCAGTGCGGAAGGGACTACCGCCGTTCATACGCAGTATTTT.